This TCR beta chain was identified in a study of T-cell memory formation after mild COVID-19 (dated by TCRdb to the early 2020s). Broadly, across the study: Most TCR sequence clusters were specific to one of the two donors. Two young, previously healthy adult volunteers, one female and one male, were included in the cohort. T-cell clones expanding and contracting after mild COVID-19 in a couple of donors were tracked by longitudinal TCRalpha and TCRbeta repertoire sequencing. On the study overall, not on this receptor specifically: Contracting CD4+ clones turned up mainly in the CM and EM memory subsets, whereas EMRA was where CD8+ clones were enriched. Clones contracting from day 15 to 85 had balanced CD4/CD8 phenotypes, while a second wave expanding from day 15 to 37 was biased towards CD4+. SARS-CoV-2 specificity was not confirmed for the second-wave clones peaking on day 37. Only a couple of mild cases were covered by the study, and larger cohorts that include severe cases with pre-infection samples were considered necessary. Some responding clones were found in pre-infection memory, which suggests that pre-existing cross-reactive memory T cells took part in the SARS-CoV-2 response.

Note on this clonotype: Which antigen it targets is not known. No much larger clone exists at a distance of one base, and base qualities are not known.

Per the germline V gene, SGHDN is the CDR1 and FVKESK is the CDR2. At the junction V is shortened by 3 bases and J by 4 bases; bases outside the gene matches: 8. The CDR3, from cysteine to phenylalanine, totals 16 residues. Kept here is only the CDR3 DNA, which spans 48 bases and is read in frame from base 1. The instrument was an Illumina NovaSeq 6000. cDNA libraries for TCRalpha and TCRbeta were prepared by 5'RACE using constant-segment primers, with sample barcodes and unique molecular identifiers added. RNA was extracted from every sample with Trizol reagent. Library amplification was performed in two PCR steps, and a second sample barcode and Illumina TruSeq adapters were introduced in the second step. The libraries were sequenced on an Illumina NovaSeq using 2 x 150 bp paired-end reads. The original pipeline was this. Reads were demultiplexed and collapsed into UMI-guided consensus sequences with migec v1.2.7. Using mixcr v2.1.11, UMI consensuses were aligned to TRA and TRB V and J templates and then assembled into clonotypes. A clonotype was counted as expanded or contracted only if both edgeR and NoisET called the change significant, with noise models trained on biological replicates. edgeR calls used a false discovery rate-adjusted p below 0.01 and a log2 fold-change threshold of 1. As an exploratory analysis of dynamics, PCA with hierarchical clustering was applied to max-normalized trajectories of the 1000 most abundant clonotypes. The CD4 or CD8 phenotype of responding clones was assigned using the separately sequenced CD4+ and CD8+ repertoires. The public reads were quality trimmed at Q25 with fastp and then assembled into clones with MiXCR by TCRdb, keeping productive beta chains. Every entry covers one CDR3 protein and lists the most common genes and DNA from its rows. What appears here as the V and J calls and clone size reflects TCRdb's work, not the paper's. This sample comprises about 400,000 distinct CDR3 sequences, around a quarter of them detected only once. The top ten clonotypes cover about an eighth of the sample.

Ficoll-Paque density gradient centrifugation was the method used to isolate PBMCs. Sequencing input: PBMCs or a T cell subset sorted from them (not recorded which). This clonotype was obtained from an adult woman who had mild COVID-19 (a few samples of this study predate the infection). The sample titles of this study are shuffled in the database, so cell type and time point are left out; the donor was told from shared clones. The chain was built from TRBV14 and TRBJ2-7, and 11 bases in between align with TRBD2. In nucleotide form, the sequence is TGTGCCAGCAGCCAGTCTCCGGGACTAGCGGAGTACGAGCAGTACTTC. This gives the protein CASSQSPGLAEYEQYF.